The clone carrying this T cell receptor beta chain has only a few counts. The data belong to a study of T cells in Graves' hyperthyroidism and ophthalmopathy. With a duration under 2 months, the hyperthyroidism was newly diagnosed in patients aged 18 to 65. Exclusions: uncontrolled infection, other autoimmune disease, pregnancy, lactation. Diagnoses used clinical symptoms, serum thyroxine and TRAb, thyroid ultrasound and orbital computed tomography. The CDR3 contains 12 residues. Trimming left V 4 bases short and J 7 bases short, with 8 bases between. The germline gives CDR1 SGDLS, CDR2 YYNGEE. Amplification of TCR beta CDR3 regions used RNA as the template. The primer set for the first-round RT-PCR of the TCR CDR3 was HTBI. TCRdb independently ran MiXCR on the multiplex PCR reads; one entry per CDR3 protein. The repertoire holds roughly 700,000 distinct CDR3 sequences, with under 45% as singletons.

The TCR comes from a woman between 35 and 50 years old with Graves' hyperthyroidism. The specimen sequenced was blood. The J gene is TRBJ2-2, the V gene TRBV9; the D is unclear. DNA of the CDR3: TGTGCCAGCAGCTTATACGACGGGGAGCTGTTTTTT. As protein: CASSLYDGELFF.